The 2 T cell receptor beta chains in this list originate from one sample, sequenced in a study of CD8+ T cells in alopecia areata. The sample's treatment: oral pan-JAK inhibitor, 5-10 mg twice daily. In each case, RNA was isolated and then reverse transcribed into cDNA as the sequencing template. Sequencing used immunoSEQ multiplex PCR; TCRdb keeps in-frame clones, though not all of them. In the table there are approximately 150,000 clones, about 85% of which are singletons. The input for sequencing was CD8+ T cells sorted from blood, taken at week 4, from a patient treated with tofacitinib. These receptors were collected from a human donor with alopecia areata.

This chain uses TRBV27 with TRBJ2-7, with D perhaps matching TRBD1 or TRBD2 (5 bases each). Germline V gives CDR1 MNHEY, CDR2 SMNVEV (reference sequence). The V end was cut by 3 bases, the J end by 2 bases, with 11 bases between. The CDR3 has 14 amino acids. The CDR3 is CASSLGVSPYEQYF. The CDR3 DNA reads TGTGCCAGCAGTTTGGGGGTGTCCCCCTACGAGCAGTACTTC.

This chain joins TRBV6-1 and TRBJ2-1, with 9 nucleotides matching TRBD1. From germline, CDR1 is MNHNS and CDR2 SASEGT. Trimming removed 0 bases from V and 5 bases from J; junction bases left unmatched: 5. The CDR3 is 16 residues long. The CDR3 spells CASSEALGDRDNEQFF. CDR3 DNA sequence: TGTGCCAGCAGTGAAGCGCTAGGGGACAGGGACAATGAGCAGTTCTTC.